The subject of this entry is one T cell receptor beta chain. These data originate in a study of blood T cells in healthy people across ages. Combining a sample-barcoded 5' primer with a J-beta primer mix, a second PCR ran for roughly 7 to 12 cycles. One entry per CDR3 protein results from TCRdb running MiXCR on the 5' RACE reads. In the table there are around 2 million distinct CDR3 sequences, about 39% of which are singletons. The clonotype originates from a human donor in good health. What was sequenced was blood.

CDR3 residues: CSASLYRNRNEKLFF. CDR3 in DNA: TGCAGTGCTAGTCTCTACAGGAATCGTAATGAAAAACTGTTTTTT. The V call is TRBV20-1, the J call TRBJ1-4; a weak D match, TRBD1 (5 bases). The germline V gene has CDR1 DFQATT and CDR2 SNEGSKA (reference sequence). The CDR3 contains 15 residues. V was clipped by 3 bases and J by 4 bases, with 15 bases between them.